Below, 6 T cell receptor beta chains from the same sample are listed, as sequenced in a study of cytomegalovirus exposure and HLA in healthy donors. With 60 Vbeta and 13 Jbeta primers, the PCR was carried out. Libraries were prepared by immunoSEQ multiplex PCR; TCRdb keeps only in-frame clonotypes and omits some of them. This table has around 230,000 clones, about 81% appearing once. Source material: PBMCs. The source is a man in his forties in good health and CMV-seropositive.

The chain recombines TRBV4-1 with TRBJ1-4; TRBD1 matches 8 bases. The germline gives CDR1 MGHRA, CDR2 YSYEKL. The CDR3 length is 15 residues. The J segment lost 8 bases and the V segment lost 1 base, leaving 6 bases of the junction unmatched. The CDR3 loop reads CASSQVGTGREKLFF. The CDR3 nucleotides are TGCGCCAGCAGCCAAGTTGGGACAGGTCGGGAAAAACTGTTTTTT.

Regarding this clone: The junction and the germline gene differ at one end; a read error may be behind it. The V and J genes are TRBV4-1 and TRBJ2-5, with TRBD2 as a possible D gene (6 bases). CDR1 and CDR2 (germline): MGHRA, YSYEKL. This CDR3 has 12 residues. CDR3 sequence: CASSQGAGRRDF. In DNA, the CDR3 is TGCGCCAGCAGCCAAGGGGCAGGACGGAGGGACTTC.

This chain connects TRBV7-9 to TRBJ2-3; TRBD2 aligns across 14 bases. The trim removed 4 bases at V and 6 bases at J, leaving 9 bases unmatched. Germline V gene lookup returns CDR1 SEHNR and CDR2 FQNEAQ (reference sequence). This CDR3 region has 17 residues. The DNA for the CDR3 is TGTGCCAGCAGCTCTGGGACTAGCGGGAGTAATTTGGATACGCAGTATTTT. It encodes CASSSGTSGSNLDTQYF.

The gene calls are TRBV30 and TRBJ1-1; a possible D gene is TRBD1 (6 bases). The CDR3 runs 14 residues. Trimming removed 3 bases from V and 2 bases from J, with 13 bases in between. Germline CDR1 is GTSNPN and CDR2 is SVGIG (reference sequence). CDR3 DNA sequence: TGTGCCTGGAGGAAAGGGGGGGTAAACACTGAAGCTTTCTTT. It codes for CAWRKGGVNTEAFF.

There are a few counts of this clone. V is TRBV2 and J is TRBJ2-6; D not certain. The CDR3 has 16 amino acids. The V end was cut by 6 bases, the J end by 4 bases, with 16 bases between. In germline, CDR1 is SNHLY, CDR2 FYNNEI. The CDR3 loop reads CASSTRKAEGANVLTF. CDR3 DNA sequence: TGTGCCAGCAGCACCCGGAAGGCGGAGGGGGCCAACGTCCTGACTTTC.

J is TRBJ2-1 and V is TRBV7-9; 10 positions agree with TRBD2. Trimming cost V 2 bases and J 10 bases; bases outside gene matches: 14. CDR3 length equals 17 residues. Germline-derived CDR1 and CDR2 are SEHNR and FQNEAQ (reference sequence). The CDR3 reads CASSLSGAGTSDREQFF. DNA of the CDR3: TGTGCCAGCAGCTTATCAGGGGCCGGGACTAGCGATAGGGAGCAGTTCTTC. Full variable domain (outside the CDR3, taken from reference TRBV7-9 and TRBJ2-1): DTGVSQNPRHKITKRGQNVTFRCDPISEHNRLYWYRQTLGQGPEFLTYFQNEAQLEKSRLLSDRFSAERPKGSFSTLEIQRTEQGDSAMYLCASSLSGAGTSDREQFFGPGTRLTVL.